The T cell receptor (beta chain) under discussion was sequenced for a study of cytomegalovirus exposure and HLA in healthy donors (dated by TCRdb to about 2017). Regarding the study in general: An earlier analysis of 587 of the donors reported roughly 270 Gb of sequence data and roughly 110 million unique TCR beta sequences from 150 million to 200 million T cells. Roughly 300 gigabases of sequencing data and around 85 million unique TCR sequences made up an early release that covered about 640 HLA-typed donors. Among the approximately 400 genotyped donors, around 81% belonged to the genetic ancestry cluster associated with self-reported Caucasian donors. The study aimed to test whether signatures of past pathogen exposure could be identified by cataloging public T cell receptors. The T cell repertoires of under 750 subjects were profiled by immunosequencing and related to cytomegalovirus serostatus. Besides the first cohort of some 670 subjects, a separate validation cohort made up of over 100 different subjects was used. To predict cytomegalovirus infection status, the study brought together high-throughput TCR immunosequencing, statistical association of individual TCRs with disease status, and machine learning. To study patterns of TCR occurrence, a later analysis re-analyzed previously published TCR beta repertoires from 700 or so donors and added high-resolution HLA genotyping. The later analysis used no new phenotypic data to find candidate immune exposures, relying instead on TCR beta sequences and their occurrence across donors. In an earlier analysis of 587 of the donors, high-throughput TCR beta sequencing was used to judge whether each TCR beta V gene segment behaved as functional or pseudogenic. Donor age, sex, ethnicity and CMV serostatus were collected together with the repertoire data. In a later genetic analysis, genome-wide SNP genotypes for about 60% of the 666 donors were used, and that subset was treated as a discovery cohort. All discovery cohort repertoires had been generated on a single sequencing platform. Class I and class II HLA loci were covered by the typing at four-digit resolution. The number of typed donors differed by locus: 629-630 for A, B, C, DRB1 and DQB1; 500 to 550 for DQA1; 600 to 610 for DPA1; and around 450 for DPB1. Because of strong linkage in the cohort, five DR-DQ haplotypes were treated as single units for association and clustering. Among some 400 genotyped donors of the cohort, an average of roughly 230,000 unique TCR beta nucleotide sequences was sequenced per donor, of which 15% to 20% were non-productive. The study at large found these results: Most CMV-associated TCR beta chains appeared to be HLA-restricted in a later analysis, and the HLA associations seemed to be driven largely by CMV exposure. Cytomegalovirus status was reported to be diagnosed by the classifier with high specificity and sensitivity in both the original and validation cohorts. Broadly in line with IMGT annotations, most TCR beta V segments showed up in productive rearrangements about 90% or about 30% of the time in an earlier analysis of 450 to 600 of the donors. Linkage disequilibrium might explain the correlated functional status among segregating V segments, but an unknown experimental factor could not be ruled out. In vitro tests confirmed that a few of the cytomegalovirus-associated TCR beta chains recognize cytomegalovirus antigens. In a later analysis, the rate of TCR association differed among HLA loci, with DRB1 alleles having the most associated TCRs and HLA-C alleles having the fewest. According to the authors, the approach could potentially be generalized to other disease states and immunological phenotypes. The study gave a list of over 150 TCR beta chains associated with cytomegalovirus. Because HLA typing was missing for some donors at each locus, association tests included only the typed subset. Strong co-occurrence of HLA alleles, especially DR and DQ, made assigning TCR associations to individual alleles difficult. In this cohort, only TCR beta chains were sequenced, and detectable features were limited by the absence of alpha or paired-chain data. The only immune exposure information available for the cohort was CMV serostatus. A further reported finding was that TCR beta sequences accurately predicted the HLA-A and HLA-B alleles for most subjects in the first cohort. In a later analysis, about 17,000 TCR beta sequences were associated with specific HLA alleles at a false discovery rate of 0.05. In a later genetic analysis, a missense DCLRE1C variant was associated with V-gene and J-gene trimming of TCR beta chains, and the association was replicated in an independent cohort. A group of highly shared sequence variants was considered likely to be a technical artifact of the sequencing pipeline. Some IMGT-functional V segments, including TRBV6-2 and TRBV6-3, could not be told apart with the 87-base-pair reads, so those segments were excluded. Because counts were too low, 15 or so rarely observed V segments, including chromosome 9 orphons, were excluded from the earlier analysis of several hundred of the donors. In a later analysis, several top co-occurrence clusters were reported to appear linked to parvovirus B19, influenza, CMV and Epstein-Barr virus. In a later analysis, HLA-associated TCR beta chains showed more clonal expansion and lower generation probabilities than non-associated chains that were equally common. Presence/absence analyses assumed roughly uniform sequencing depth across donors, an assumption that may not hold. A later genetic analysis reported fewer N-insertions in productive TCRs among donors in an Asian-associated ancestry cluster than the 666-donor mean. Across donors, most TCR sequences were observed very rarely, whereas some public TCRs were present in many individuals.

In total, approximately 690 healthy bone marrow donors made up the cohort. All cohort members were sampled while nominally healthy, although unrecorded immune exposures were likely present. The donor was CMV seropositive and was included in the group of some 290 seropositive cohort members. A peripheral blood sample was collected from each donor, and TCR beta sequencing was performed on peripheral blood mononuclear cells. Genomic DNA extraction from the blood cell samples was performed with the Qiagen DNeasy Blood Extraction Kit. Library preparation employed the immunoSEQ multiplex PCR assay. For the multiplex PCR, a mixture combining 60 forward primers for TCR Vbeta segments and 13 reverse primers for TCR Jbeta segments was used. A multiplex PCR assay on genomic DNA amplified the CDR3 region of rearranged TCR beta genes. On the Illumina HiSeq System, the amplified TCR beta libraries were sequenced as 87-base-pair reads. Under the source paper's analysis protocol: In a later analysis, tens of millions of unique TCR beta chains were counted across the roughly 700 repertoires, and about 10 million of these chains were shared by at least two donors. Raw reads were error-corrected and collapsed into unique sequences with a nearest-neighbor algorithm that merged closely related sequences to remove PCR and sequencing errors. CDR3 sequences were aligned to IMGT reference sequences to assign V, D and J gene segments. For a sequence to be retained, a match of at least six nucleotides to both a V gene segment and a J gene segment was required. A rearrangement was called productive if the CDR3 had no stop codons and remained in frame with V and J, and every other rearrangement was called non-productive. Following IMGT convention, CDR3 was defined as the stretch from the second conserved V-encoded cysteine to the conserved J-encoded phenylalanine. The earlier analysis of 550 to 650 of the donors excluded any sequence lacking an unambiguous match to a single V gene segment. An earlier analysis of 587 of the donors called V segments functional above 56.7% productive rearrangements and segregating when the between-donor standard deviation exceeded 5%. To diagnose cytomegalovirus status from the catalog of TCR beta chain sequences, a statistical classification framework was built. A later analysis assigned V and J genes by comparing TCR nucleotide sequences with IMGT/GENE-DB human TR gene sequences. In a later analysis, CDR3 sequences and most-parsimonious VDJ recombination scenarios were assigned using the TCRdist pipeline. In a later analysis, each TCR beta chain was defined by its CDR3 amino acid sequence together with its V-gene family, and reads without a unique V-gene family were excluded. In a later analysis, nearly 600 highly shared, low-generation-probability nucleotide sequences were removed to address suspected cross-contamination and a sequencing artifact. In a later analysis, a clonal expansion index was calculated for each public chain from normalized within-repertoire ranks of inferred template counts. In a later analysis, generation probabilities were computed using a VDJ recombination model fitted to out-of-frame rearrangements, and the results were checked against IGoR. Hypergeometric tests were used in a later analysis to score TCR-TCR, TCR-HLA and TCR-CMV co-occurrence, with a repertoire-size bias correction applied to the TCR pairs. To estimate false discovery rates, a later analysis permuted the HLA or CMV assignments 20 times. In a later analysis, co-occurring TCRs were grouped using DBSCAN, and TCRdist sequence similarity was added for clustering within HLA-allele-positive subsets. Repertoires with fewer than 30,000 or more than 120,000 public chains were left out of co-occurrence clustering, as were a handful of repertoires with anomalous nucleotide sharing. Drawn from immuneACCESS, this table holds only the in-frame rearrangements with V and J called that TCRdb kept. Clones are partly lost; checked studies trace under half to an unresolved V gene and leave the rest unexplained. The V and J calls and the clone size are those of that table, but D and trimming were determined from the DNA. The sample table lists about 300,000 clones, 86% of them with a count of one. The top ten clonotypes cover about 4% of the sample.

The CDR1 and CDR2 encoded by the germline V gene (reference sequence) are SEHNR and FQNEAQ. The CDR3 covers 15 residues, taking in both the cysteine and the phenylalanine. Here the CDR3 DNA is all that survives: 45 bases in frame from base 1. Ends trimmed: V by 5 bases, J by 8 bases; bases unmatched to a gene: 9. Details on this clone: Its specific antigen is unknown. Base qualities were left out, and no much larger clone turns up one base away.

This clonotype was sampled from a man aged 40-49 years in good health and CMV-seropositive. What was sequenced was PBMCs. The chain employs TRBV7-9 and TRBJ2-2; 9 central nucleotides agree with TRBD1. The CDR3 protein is CASSNRDRDLGELFF. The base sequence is TGTGCCAGCAGCAACCGGGACAGGGACCTTGGGGAGCTGTTTTTT.